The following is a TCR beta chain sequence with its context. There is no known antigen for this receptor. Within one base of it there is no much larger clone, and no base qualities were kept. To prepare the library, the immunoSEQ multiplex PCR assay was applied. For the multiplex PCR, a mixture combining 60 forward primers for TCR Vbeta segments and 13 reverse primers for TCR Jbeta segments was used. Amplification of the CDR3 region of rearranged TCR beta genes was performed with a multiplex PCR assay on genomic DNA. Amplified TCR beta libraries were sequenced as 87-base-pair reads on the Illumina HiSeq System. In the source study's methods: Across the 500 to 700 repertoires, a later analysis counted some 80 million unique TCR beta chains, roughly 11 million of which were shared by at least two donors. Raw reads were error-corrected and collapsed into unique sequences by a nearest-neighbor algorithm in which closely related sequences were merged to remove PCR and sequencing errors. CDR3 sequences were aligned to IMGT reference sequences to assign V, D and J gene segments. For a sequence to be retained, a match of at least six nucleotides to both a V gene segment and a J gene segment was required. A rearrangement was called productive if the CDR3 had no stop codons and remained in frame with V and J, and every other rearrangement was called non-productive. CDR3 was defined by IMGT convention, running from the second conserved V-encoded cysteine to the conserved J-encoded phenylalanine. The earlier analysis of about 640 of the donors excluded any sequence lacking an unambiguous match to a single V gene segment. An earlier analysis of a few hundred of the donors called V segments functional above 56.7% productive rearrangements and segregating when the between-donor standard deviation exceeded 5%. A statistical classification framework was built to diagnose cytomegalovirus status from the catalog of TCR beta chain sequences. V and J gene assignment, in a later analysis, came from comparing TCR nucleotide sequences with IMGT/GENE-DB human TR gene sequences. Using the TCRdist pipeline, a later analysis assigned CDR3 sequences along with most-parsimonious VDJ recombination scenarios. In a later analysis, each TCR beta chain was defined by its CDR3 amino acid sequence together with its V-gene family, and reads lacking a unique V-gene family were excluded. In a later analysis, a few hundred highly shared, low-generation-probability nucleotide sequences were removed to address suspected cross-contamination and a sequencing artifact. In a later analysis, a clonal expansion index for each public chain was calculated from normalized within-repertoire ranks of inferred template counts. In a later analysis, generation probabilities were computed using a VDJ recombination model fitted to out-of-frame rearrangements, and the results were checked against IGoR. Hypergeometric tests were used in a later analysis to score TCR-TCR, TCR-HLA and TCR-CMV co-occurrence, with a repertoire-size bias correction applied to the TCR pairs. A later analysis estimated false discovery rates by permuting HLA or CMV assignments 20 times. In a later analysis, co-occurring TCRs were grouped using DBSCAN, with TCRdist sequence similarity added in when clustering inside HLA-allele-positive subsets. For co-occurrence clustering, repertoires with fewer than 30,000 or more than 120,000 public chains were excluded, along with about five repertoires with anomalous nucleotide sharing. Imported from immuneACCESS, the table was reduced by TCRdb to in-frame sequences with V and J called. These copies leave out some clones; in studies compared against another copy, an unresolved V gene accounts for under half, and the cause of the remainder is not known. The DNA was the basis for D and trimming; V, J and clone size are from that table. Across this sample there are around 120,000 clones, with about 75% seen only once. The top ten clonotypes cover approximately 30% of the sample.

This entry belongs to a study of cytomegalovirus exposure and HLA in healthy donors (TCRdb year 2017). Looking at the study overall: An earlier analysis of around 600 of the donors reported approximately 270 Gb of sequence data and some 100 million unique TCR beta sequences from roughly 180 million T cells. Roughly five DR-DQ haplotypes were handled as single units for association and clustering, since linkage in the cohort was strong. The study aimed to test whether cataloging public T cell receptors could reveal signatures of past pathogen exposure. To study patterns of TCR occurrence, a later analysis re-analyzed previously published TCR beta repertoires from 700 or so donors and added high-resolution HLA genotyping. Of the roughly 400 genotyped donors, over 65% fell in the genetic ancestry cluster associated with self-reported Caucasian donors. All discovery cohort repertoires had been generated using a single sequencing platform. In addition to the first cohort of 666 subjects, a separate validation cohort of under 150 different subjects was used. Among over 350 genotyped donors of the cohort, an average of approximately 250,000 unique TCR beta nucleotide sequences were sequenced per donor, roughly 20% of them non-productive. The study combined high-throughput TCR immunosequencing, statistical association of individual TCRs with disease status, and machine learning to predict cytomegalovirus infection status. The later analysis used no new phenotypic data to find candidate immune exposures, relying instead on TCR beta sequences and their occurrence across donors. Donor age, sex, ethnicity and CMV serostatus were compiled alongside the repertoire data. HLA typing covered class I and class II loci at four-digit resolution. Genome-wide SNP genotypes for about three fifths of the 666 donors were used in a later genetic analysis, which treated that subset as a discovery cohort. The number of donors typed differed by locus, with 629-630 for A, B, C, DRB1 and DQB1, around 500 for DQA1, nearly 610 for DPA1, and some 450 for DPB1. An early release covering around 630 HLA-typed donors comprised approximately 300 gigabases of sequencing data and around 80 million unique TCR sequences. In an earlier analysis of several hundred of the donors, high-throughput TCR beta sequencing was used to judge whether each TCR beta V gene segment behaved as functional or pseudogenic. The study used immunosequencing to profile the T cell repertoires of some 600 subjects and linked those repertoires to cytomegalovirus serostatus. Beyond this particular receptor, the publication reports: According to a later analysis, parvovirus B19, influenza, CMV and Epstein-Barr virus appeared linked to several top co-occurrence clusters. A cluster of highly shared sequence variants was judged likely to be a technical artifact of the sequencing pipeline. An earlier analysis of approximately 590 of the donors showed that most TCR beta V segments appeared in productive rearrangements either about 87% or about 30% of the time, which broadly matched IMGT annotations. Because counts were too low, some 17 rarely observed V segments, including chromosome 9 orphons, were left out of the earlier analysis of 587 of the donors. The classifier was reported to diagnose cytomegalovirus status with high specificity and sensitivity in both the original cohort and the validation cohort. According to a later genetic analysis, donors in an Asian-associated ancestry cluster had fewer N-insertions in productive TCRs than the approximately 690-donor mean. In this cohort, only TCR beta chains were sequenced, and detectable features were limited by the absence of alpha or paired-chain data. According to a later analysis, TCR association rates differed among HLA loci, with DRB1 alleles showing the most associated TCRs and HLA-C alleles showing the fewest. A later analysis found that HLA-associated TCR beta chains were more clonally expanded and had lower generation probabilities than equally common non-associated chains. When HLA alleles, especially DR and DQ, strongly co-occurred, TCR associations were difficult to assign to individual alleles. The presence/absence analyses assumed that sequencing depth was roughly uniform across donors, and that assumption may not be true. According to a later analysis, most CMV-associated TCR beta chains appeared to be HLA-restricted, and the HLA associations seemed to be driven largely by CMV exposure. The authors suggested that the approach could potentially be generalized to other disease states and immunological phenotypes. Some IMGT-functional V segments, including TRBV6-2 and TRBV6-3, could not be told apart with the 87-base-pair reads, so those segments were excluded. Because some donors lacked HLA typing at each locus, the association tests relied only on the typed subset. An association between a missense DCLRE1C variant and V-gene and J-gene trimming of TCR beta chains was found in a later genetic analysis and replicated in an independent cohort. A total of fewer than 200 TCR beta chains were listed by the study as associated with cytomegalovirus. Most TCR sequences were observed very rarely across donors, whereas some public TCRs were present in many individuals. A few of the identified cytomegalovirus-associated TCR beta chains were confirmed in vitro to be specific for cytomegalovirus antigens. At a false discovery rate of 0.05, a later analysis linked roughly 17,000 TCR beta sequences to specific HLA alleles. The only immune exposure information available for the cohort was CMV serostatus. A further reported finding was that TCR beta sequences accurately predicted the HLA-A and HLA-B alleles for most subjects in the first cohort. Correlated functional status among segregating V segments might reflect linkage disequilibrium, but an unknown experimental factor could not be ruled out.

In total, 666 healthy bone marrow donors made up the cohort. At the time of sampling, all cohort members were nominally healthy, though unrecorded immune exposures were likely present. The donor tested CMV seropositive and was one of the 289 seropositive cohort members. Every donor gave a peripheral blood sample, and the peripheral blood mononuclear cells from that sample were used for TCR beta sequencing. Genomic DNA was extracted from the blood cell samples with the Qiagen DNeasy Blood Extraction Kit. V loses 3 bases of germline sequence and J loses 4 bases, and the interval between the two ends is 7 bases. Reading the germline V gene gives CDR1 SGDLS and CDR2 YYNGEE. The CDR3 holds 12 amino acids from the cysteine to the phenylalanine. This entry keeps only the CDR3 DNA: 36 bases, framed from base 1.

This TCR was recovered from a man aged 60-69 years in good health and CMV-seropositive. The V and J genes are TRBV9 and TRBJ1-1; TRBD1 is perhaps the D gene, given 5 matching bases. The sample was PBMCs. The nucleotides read TGTGCCAGCAGCGCCCAGGGCACTGAAGCTTTCTTT. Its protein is CASSAQGTEAFF.